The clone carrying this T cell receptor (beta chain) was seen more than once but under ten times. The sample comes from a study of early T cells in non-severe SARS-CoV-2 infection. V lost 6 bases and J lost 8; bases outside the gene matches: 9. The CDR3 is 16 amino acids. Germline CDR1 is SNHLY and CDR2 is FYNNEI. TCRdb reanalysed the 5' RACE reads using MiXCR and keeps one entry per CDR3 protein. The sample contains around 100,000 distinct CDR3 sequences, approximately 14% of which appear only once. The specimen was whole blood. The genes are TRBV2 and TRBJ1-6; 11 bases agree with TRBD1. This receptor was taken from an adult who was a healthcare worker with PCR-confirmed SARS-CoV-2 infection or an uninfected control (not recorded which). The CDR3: CASSKGTGGIDSPLHF. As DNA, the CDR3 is TGTGCCAGCAGCAAAGGGACAGGGGGGATCGATTCACCCCTCCACTTT.